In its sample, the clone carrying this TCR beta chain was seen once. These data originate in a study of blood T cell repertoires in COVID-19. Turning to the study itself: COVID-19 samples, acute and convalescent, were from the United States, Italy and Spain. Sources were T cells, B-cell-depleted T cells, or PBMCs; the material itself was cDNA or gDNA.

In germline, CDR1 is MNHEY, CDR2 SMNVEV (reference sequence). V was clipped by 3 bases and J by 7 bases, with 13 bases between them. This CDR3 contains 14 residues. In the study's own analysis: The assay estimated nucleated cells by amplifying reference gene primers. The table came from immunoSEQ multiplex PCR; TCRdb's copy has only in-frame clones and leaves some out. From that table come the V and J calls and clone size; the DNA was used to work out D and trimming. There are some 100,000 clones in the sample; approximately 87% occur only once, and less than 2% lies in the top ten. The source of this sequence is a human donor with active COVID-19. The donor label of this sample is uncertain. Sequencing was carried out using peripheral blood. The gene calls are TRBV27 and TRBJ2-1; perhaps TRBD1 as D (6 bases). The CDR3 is CASSFRTQGNEQFF. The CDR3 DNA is TGTGCCAGCAGTTTCCGAACACAGGGAAATGAGCAGTTCTTC.